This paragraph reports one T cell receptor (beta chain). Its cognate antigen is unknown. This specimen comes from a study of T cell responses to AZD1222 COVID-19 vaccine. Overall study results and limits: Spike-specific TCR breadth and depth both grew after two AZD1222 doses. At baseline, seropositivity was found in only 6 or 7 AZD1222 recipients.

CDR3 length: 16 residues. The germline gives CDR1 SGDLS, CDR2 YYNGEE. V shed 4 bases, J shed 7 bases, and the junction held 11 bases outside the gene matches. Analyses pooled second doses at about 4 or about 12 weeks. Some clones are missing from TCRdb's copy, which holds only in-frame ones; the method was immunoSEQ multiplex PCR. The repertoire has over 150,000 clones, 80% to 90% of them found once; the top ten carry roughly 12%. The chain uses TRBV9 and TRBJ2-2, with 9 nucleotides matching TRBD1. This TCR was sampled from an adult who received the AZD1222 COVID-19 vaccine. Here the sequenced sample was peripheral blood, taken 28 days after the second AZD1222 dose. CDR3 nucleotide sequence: TGTGCCAGCAGCCCCCTCGTGAGACAGGGGGACGGGGAGCTGTTTTTT. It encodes CASSPLVRQGDGELFF.